Below are 28 T cell receptor beta chains sequenced from a single sample in a study of OX40 agonist ivuxolimab in advanced cancers. The method was immunoSEQ multiplex PCR; TCRdb's version includes in-frame clones alone and lacks a portion of them. Of 55,000 to 75,000 clones listed, 65% to 85% were seen once; the top ten hold 8.2%. Sequenced material: CD4+ or CD8+ T cells sorted from blood, taken in a trial of the OX40 agonist ivuxolimab. These receptor sequences come from an adult with an advanced solid tumor such as melanoma, head and neck, liver or kidney cancer.

The chain uses TRBV28 and TRBJ2-1; D not resolved. V was clipped by 6 bases and J by 10 bases, with 28 bases between them. The CDR3 sequence is 17 residues long. Germline CDR1 is MDHEN and CDR2 is SYDVKM. Here the CDR3 DNA reads TGTGCCAGCAGCCCGTTAATGGGAACTCGAACCTCCATCGAGCAGTTCTTC. This translates into CASSPLMGTRTSIEQFF.

The V and J genes are TRBV6-1 and TRBJ2-4; 7 bases agree with TRBD1. This CDR3 has 11 residues. V gave up 2 bases and J gave up 16 bases; unmatched junction bases: 5. CDR1 and CDR2 from the germline V gene are MNHNS and SASEGT. The CDR3 nucleotides read TGTGCCAGCAGTGAACACTGGGACAGATACTTC. Its protein is CASSEHWDRYF.

The CDR3 is CATRGAEGYEQYF. CDR3 in DNA: TGTGCCACCAGAGGGGCAGAAGGCTACGAGCAGTACTTC. This rearrangement joins TRBV28 to TRBJ2-7; the D call may be TRBD1 or TRBD2 (5 bases each). The germline V and J ends were trimmed by 10 bases and 3 bases, with 16 bases remaining between them. The CDR3 extends over 13 amino acids. Germline values: CDR1 MDHEN, CDR2 SYDVKM.

This clone was observed once. CDR3 region: CASSVDRVENSPLHF. Here the CDR3 DNA reads TGTGCCAGCAGCGTAGACAGGGTTGAAAATTCACCCCTCCACTTT. The chain combines TRBV9 with TRBJ1-6; a weak D match, TRBD1 (6 bases). With 0 bases removed from V and 7 bases from J, the gap between germline ends came to 11 bases. CDR3 length equals 15 residues. CDR1 is SGDLS and CDR2 is YYNGEE in the germline V gene.

This clone occurred once. The V gene is TRBV30, the J gene TRBJ2-5; 10 bases are a match to TRBD1. The J segment lost 1 base and the V segment lost 5 bases, leaving 7 bases of the junction unmatched. The CDR3 has 15 amino acids. The germline gives CDR1 GTSNPN, CDR2 SVGIG (reference sequence). The CDR3 nucleotides read TGTGCCTGGGACCGGGACAGGGGAATCCAAGAGACCCAGTACTTC. It codes for CAWDRDRGIQETQYF.

V usage is TRBV28 and J usage is TRBJ1-2; D gene uncertain. The V end was cut by 3 bases, the J end by 4 bases, with 9 bases between. CDR1 is MDHEN, CDR2 SYDVKM, per germline. This CDR3 is built from 13 residues. The CDR3 spells CASSLFGSYGYTF. The DNA for the CDR3 is TGTGCCAGCAGTTTGTTTGGGAGCTATGGCTACACCTTC.

The chain is built from TRBV6-5 and TRBJ2-3, with 11 bases matching TRBD2. Germline CDR1 reads MNHEY; CDR2 reads SVGAGI. V lost 6 bases and J lost 2; bases outside the gene matches: 4. The CDR3 has 15 residues. For the CDR3, the DNA is TGTGCCAGCAGCAGACTAGCGGGGCCCACAGATACGCAGTATTTT. This translates into CASSRLAGPTDTQYF.

The chain combines TRBV19 with TRBJ2-1; D is perhaps TRBD1 (6 bases). V was trimmed by 0 bases and J by 2 bases, leaving 14 bases between them. Germline assignment: CDR1 LNHDA and CDR2 SQIVND (reference sequence). The CDR3 has 17 amino acids. This chain's CDR3 is CASSIDSDRRPYNEQFF. In DNA form, the CDR3 reads TGTGCCAGTAGTATAGATAGCGACAGGAGACCCTACAATGAGCAGTTCTTC.

The chain joins TRBV5-1 to TRBJ2-2; the D is unclear. The CDR3 totals 16 residues. V was clipped by 1 base and J by 0 bases, with 10 bases between them. Germline V gene lookup returns CDR1 SGHRS and CDR2 YFSETQ. CDR3 DNA: TGCGCCAGCAGCTTGAATCCGGCCCCGAACACCGGGGAGCTGTTTTTT. This gives the protein CASSLNPAPNTGELFF. Full variable domain (remainder filled in from reference TRBV5-1 and TRBJ2-2): KAGVTQTPRYLIKTRGQQVTLSCSPISGHRSVSWYQQTPGQGLQFLFEYFSETQRNKGNFPGRFSGRQFSNSRSEMNVSTLELGDSALYLCASSLNPAPNTGELFFGEGSRLTVL.

CDR3 nucleotides: TGTGCCATCAGTGAGTCCGGGACAGGGGGCCCCAAAAACATTCAGTACTTC. Translating it yields CAISESGTGGPKNIQYF. The chain is built from TRBV10-3 and TRBJ2-4, with 12 bases fitting TRBD1. Trimming cost V 0 bases and J 2 bases; bases outside gene matches: 2. This CDR3 spans 17 amino acids. Germline V gene sequence: CDR1 ENHRY, CDR2 SYGVKD.

This chain links TRBV6-1 with TRBJ1-2, with D tentatively TRBD1 (5 bases). Germline CDR1 is MNHNS and CDR2 is SASEGT. CDR3 length: 12 amino acids. V lost 5 bases and J lost 8, with 12 bases in between. The CDR3 nucleotides read TGTGCCAGCAGTACTCACGACAGAGGCTACACCTTC. Translation: CASSTHDRGYTF.

This sequence joins TRBV5-4 and TRBJ2-3; D may be TRBD1 (6 bases). Looked up from germline, CDR1 is SGHNT and CDR2 is YYREEE (reference sequence). There are 19 residues in the CDR3. V was shortened by 1 base and J by 2 bases, with 23 bases between the two germline ends. DNA for the CDR3: TGTGCCAGCAGCTTGATGAAGATTTCAACAGGGTATACCACAGATACGCAGTATTTT. Translation gives CASSLMKISTGYTTDTQYF. The full variable domain, rest sourced from reference TRBV5-4 and TRBJ2-3, is ETGVTQSPTHLIKTRGQQVTLRCSSQSGHNTVSWYQQALGQGPQFIFQYYREEENGRGNFPPRFSGLQFPNYSSELNVNALELDDSALYLCASSLMKISTGYTTDTQYFGPGTRLTVL.

The chain is built from TRBV2 and TRBJ2-1; 8 nucleotides align to TRBD2. After removal of 8 bases from V and 0 bases from J, the junction contained 3 bases not matched to a gene. There are 14 residues in the CDR3. Germline V gene sequence: CDR1 SNHLY, CDR2 FYNNEI. The CDR3 bases are TGTGCCAGCGGTAGCGGGAACTCCTACAATGAGCAGTTCTTC. It specifies CASGSGNSYNEQFF.

The rearrangement uses TRBV18 and TRBJ1-1, with TRBD1 as a possible D gene (6 bases). CDR1 is KGHSH and CDR2 is LQKENI in the germline V gene. Trimming took off 3 bases at V and 1 base at J, with 9 bases between the two ends. CDR3 length: 14 amino acids. CDR3 coding DNA: TGTGCCAGCTCACCTACGACAGGGAACACTGAAGCTTTCTTT. It codes for CASSPTTGNTEAFF. Together with reference TRBV18 and TRBJ1-1, the CDR3 gives the full variable domain: NAGVMQNPRHLVRRRGQEARLRCSPMKGHSHVYWYRQLPEEGLKFMVYLQKENIIDESGMPKERFSAEFPKEGPSILRIQQVVRGDSAAYFCASSPTTGNTEAFFGQGTRLTVV.

The chain employs TRBV4-2 and TRBJ1-3; 9 bases are shared with TRBD1. V trimming: 4 bases; J trimming: 7 bases; junction bases outside the gene matches: 11. Germline V gene data show CDR1 as LGHNA and CDR2 as YNFKEQ. The CDR3 is 16 amino acids. This CDR3 reads CASSLLPGQGGNTIYF. CDR3 bases: TGTGCCAGCAGCCTTCTTCCGGGACAGGGAGGGAACACCATATATTTT.

DNA for the CDR3: TGTGCCAGCCTGACGAGGTTGATTACTAATGAAAAACTGTTTTTT. Protein: CASLTRLITNEKLFF. The chain couples TRBV28 to TRBJ1-4; D not certain. Per germline, CDR1 MDHEN and CDR2 SYDVKM. This CDR3 is built from 15 residues. Between the trimmed V and J ends, which lost 8 bases and 2 bases, there was a span of 15 bases. Full variable domain (missing parts from reference TRBV28 and TRBJ1-4): DVKVTQSSRYLVKRTGEKVFLECVQDMDHENMFWYRQDPGLGLRLIYFSYDVKMKEKGDIPEGYSVSREKKERFSLILESASTNQTSMYLCASLTRLITNEKLFFGSGTQLSVL.

This clone was detected only once. This chain joins TRBV5-6 and TRBJ1-2, with 8 bases aligning to TRBD1. This CDR3 has 13 amino acids. V lost 3 bases to trimming and J lost 8 bases; unmatched junction nucleotides: 6. Germline V lookup: CDR1 SGHDT, CDR2 YYEEEE. Here the CDR3 reads CASSSTGALGYTF. The CDR3 nucleotides read TGTGCCAGCAGCTCGACAGGGGCCTTAGGCTACACCTTC.

V usage is TRBV5-1 and J usage is TRBJ1-2; tentatively, D is TRBD1 (6 bases). V dropped 4 bases and J dropped 4 bases, with 20 bases sitting between them. The CDR3 spans 16 residues. The germline gives CDR1 SGHRS, CDR2 YFSETQ. The chain's CDR3 is CASSQDSTGRSYGYTF. DNA of the CDR3: TGCGCCAGCAGCCAAGATTCGACAGGCCGCAGCTATGGCTACACCTTC.

The gene calls are TRBV20-1 and TRBJ2-1; the D is unclear. There are 10 residues in the CDR3. V gave up 8 bases and J gave up 6 bases, with 8 bases separating them. The germline V gene encodes CDR1 DFQATT and CDR2 SNEGSKA (reference sequence). The chain's CDR3 is CSPLTNEQFF. CDR3 bases: TGCAGTCCCCTTACCAATGAGCAGTTCTTC.

The chain is built from TRBV6-1 and TRBJ1-4; a possible D gene is TRBD1 (6 bases). This CDR3 contains 15 residues. Looked up from germline, CDR1 is MNHNS and CDR2 is SASEGT. Trimming removed 10 bases at V and 0 bases at J, with 15 bases between. CDR3 sequence: CATRQDVATNEKLFF. The DNA of the CDR3 is TGTGCCACTCGACAGGACGTTGCAACTAATGAAAAACTGTTTTTT.

The V call is TRBV5-1, the J call TRBJ1-4; 9 positions agree with TRBD1. Trimming took 1 base from V and 8 from J; bases not matched to a gene: 15. The CDR3 sequence is 18 residues long. Germline V CDR1 and CDR2: SGHRS, YFSETQ. As DNA, the CDR3 is TGCGCCAGCAGCTTGCGGCCGGGACAGGGTAGTGATGGAGAAAAACTGTTTTTT. Its protein product is CASSLRPGQGSDGEKLFF. The entire variable domain, with the rest obtained from reference TRBV5-1 and TRBJ1-4, is as follows: KAGVTQTPRYLIKTRGQQVTLSCSPISGHRSVSWYQQTPGQGLQFLFEYFSETQRNKGNFPGRFSGRQFSNSRSEMNVSTLELGDSALYLCASSLRPGQGSDGEKLFFGSGTQLSVL.

The rearrangement links TRBV15 to TRBJ2-5; possibly TRBD2 for D (7 bases). This CDR3 is built from 18 residues. Trimming shortened V by 1 base and J by 7 bases, and 25 bases separated the two germline ends. Germline V gene lookup returns CDR1 LNHNV and CDR2 YYDKDF (reference sequence). The CDR3 loop reads CATSRVADRGGDRRTQYF. Here the CDR3 DNA reads TGTGCCACCAGCAGAGTTGCTGACAGAGGGGGGGACCGGAGGACCCAGTACTTC.

V usage is TRBV5-1 and J usage is TRBJ1-1; D might be TRBD1 (6 bases). The V gene's germline CDR1 is SGHRS and CDR2 YFSETQ. With 4 bases removed from V and 2 bases from J, the gap between germline ends came to 9 bases. The CDR3 totals 13 residues. Here the CDR3 DNA reads TGCGCCAGCAGCATAGGGGGTAACACTGAAGCTTTCTTT. This codes for CASSIGGNTEAFF.

The gene calls are TRBV5-6 and TRBJ2-7, with 8 bases fitting TRBD1. Germline CDR1 and CDR2: SGHDT and YYEEEE. The V segment lost 0 bases and the J segment 2 bases; nucleotides outside the gene matches: 1. This CDR3 is built from 14 residues. This chain's CDR3 is CASSLEGQAYEQYF. CDR3 sequence (DNA): TGTGCCAGCAGCTTGGAGGGACAGGCCTACGAGCAGTACTTC. The full variable domain, with the rest looked up from reference TRBV5-6 and TRBJ2-7, is DAGVTQSPTHLIKTRGQQVTLRCSPKSGHDTVSWYQQALGQGPQFIFQYYEEEERQRGNFPDRFSGHQFPNYSSELNVNALLLGDSALYLCASSLEGQAYEQYFGPGTRLTVT.

This clone was observed a handful of times. The chain is built from TRBV6-6 and TRBJ2-1, with 8 bases matching TRBD2. The V segment lost 6 bases and the J segment 7 bases; nucleotides outside the gene matches: 8. The CDR3 spans 14 residues. Germline V gives CDR1 MNHNY, CDR2 SVGAGI (reference sequence). The CDR3 DNA follows: TGTGCCAGCAGACTCGCGGGGGGCTTGAATGAGCAGTTCTTC. Translated: CASRLAGGLNEQFF.

This chain links TRBV27 with TRBJ2-1, with 12 nucleotides matching TRBD2. The V segment lost 6 bases and the J segment 8 bases; nucleotides outside the gene matches: 8. There are 15 residues in the CDR3. Germline values: CDR1 MNHEY, CDR2 SMNVEV (reference sequence). DNA for the CDR3: TGTGCCAGCAGACCTAGCGGGGGGGCCCTGGATGAGCAGTTCTTC. Its protein product is CASRPSGGALDEQFF.

The chain combines TRBV13 with TRBJ2-2, with a possible D match to TRBD1 (6 bases). V was shortened by 2 bases and J by 6 bases, with 13 bases between the two germline ends. CDR1 is PRHDT, CDR2 FYEKMQ, per germline (reference sequence). The CDR3 is made up of 15 amino acids. This chain's CDR3 is CASSLTQGEAGELFF. CDR3 coding DNA: TGTGCCAGCAGCTTAACACAGGGAGAAGCCGGGGAGCTGTTTTTT.

This clone appeared a single time. V is TRBV19 and J is TRBJ2-1, with D tentatively TRBD1 (7 bases). The CDR3 consists of 15 residues. In germline, CDR1 is LNHDA, CDR2 SQIVND (reference sequence). With 5 bases removed from V and 2 bases from J, the gap between germline ends came to 13 bases. The CDR3 nucleotides are TGTGCCAGTAGTCTGCCAGGGGGGACCTACAATGAGCAGTTCTTC. Its protein is CASSLPGGTYNEQFF.